This note documents a single T cell receptor (beta chain) sequence. Trimming removed 3 bases from V and 2 bases from J, with 7 bases in between. The CDR3 length is 13 residues. The germline V gene has CDR1 SGHTA and CDR2 FQGNSA. This sample is part of a study of technical replicates of blood from a few donors. TCRdb's table, derived via immunoSEQ multiplex PCR, lists solely in-frame clones and lacks some. There are around 85,000 clones in the sample; around 94% occur only once, and 0.2% to 0.3% lies in the top ten. This clonotype was obtained from a human donor in good health. The chain is built from TRBV7-2 and TRBJ1-1; no reliable D call. The specimen sequenced was T cells isolated from PBMCs. The CDR3 protein is CASSLGDNTEAFF. CDR3 in DNA: TGTGCCAGCAGCTTGGGAGACAACACTGAAGCTTTCTTT.